This T cell receptor beta chain was captured in a study of cytomegalovirus exposure and HLA in healthy donors. Turning to the study itself: HLA-typed donors contributed around 85 million unique TCRs, which were held in an early data release.

The PCR made use of 60 Vbeta and 13 Jbeta primers. Only in-frame clones appear in the TCRdb table, and some are missing; sequencing was by immunoSEQ multiplex PCR. Counted here are about 260,000 clones, roughly 86% occurring once; the ten biggest clones make up roughly 2%. The CDR3 spans 13 residues. Germline V lookup: CDR1 SGHTA, CDR2 FQGNSA. Trimming cost V 4 bases and J 5 bases, with 11 bases left between them. The gene calls are TRBV7-2 and TRBJ2-5; D gene ambiguous. The material sequenced was PBMCs. This TCR was sampled from a woman aged 35 to 49 in good health and CMV-seropositive. The CDR3 here is CASSSDSRETQYF. CDR3 sequence (DNA): TGTGCCAGCAGCTCCGACTCGCGGGAGACCCAGTACTTC.